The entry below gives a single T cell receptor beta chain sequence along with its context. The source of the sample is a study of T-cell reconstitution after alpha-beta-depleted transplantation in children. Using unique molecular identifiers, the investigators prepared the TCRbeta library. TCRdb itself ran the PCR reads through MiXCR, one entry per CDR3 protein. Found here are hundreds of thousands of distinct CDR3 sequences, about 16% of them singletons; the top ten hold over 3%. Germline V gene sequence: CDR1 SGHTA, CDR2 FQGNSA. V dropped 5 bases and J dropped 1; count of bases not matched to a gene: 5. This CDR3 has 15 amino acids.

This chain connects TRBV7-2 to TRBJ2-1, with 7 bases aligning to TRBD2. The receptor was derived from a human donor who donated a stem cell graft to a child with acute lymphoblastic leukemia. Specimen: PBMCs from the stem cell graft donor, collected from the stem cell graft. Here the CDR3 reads CASSRWGGSYNEQFF. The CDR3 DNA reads TGTGCCAGCAGCCGGTGGGGAGGGTCCTACAATGAGCAGTTCTTC.